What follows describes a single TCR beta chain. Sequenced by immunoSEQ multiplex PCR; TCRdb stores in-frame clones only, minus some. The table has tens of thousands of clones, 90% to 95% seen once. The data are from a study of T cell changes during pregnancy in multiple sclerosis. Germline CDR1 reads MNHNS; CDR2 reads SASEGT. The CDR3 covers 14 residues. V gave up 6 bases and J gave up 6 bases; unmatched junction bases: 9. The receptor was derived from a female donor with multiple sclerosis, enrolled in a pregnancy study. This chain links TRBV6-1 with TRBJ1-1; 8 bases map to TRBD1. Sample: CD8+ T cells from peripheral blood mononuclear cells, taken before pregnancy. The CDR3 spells CASSVRGRMPEAFF. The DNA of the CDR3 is TGTGCCAGCAGCGTCAGGGGGCGGATGCCTGAAGCTTTCTTT.